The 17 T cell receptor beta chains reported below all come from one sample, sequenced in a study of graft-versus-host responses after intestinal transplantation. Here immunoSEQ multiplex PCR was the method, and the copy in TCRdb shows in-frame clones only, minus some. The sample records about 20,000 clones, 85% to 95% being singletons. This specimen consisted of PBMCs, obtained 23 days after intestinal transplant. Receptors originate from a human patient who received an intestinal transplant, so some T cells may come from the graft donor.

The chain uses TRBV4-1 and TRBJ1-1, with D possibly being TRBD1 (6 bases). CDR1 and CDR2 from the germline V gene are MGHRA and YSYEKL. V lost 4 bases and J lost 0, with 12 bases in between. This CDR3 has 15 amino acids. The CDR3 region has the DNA TGCGCCAGCAGCCCGATCGGACAGTTGAACACTGAAGCTTTCTTT. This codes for CASSPIGQLNTEAFF.

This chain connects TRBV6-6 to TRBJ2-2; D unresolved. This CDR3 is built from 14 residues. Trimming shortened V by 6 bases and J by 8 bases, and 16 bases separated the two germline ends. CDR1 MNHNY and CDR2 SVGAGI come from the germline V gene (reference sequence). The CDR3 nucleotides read TGTGCCAGCAGAAGATCATCCGATCCTGGGGAGCTGTTTTTT. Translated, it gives CASRRSSDPGELFF.

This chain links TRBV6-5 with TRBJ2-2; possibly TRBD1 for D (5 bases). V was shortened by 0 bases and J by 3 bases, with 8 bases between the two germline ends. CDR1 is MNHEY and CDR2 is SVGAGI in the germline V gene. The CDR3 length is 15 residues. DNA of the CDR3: TGTGCCAGCAGTTACTCCCAGGGTGACACCGGGGAGCTGTTTTTT. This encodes CASSYSQGDTGELFF.

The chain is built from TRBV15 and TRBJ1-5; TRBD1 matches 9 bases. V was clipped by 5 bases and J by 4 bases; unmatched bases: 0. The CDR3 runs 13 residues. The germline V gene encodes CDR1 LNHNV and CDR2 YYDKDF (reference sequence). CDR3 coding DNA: TGTGCCACCAGCGGGACAGGGAATCAGCCCCAGCATTTT. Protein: CATSGTGNQPQHF.

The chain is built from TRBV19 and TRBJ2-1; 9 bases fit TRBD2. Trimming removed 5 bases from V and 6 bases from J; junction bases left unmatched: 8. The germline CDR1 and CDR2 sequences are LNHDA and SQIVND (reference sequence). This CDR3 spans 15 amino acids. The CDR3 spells CASSLTGLAGNEQFF. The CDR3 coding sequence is TGTGCCAGTAGTTTGACGGGACTAGCTGGCAATGAGCAGTTCTTC.

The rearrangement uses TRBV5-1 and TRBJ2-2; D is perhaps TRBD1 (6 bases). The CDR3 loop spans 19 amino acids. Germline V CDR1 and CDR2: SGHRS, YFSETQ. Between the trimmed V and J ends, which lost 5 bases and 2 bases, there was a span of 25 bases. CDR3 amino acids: CASRPSQGPIPFNTGELFF. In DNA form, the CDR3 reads TGCGCCAGCAGGCCTAGTCAGGGGCCCATCCCTTTTAACACCGGGGAGCTGTTTTTT.

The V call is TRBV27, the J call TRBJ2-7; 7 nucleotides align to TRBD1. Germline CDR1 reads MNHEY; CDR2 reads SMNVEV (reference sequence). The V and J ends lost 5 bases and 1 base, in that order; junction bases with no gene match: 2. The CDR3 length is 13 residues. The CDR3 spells CASSRQGSYEQYF. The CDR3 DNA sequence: TGTGCCAGCAGTCGACAGGGTTCCTACGAGCAGTACTTC.

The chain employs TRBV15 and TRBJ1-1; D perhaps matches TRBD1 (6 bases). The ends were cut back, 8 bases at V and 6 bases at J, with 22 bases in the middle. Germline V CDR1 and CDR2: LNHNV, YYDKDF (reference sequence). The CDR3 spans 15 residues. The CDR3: CATSPGAGVMAEAFF. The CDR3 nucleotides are TGTGCCACCTCCCCGGGGGCAGGGGTGATGGCTGAAGCTTTCTTT.

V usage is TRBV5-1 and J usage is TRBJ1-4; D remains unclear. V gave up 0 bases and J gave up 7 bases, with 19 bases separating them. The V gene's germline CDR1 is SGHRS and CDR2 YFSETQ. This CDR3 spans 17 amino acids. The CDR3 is CASSLGAVGGFSEKLFF. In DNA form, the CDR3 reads TGCGCCAGCAGCTTGGGGGCGGTCGGAGGGTTTTCTGAAAAACTGTTTTTT.

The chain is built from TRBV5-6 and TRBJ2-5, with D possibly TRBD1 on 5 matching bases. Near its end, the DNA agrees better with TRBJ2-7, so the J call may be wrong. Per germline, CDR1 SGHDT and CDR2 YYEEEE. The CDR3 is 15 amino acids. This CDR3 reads CASSLVGQGMYEQYF. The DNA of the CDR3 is TGTGCCAGCAGCTTGGTCGGGCAGGGAATGTACGAGCAGTACTTC.

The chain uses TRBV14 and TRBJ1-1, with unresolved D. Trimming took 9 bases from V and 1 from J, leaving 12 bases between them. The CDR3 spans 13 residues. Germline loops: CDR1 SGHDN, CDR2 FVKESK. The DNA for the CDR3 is TGTGCCAGTTTGGGTGGGCGGAACACTGAAGCTTTCTTT. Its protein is CASLGGRNTEAFF.

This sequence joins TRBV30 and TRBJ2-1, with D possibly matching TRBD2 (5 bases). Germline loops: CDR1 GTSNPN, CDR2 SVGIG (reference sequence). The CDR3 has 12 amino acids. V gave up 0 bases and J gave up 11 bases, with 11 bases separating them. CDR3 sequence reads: CAWSVSGPKQFF. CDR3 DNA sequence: TGTGCCTGGAGTGTAAGCGGACCTAAGCAGTTCTTC.

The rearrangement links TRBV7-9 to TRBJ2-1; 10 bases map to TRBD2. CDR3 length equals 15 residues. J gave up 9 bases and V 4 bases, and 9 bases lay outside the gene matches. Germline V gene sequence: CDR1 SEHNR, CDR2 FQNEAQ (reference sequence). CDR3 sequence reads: CASSSPSGSLGEQFF. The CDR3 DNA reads TGTGCCAGCAGCTCTCCTAGCGGGAGTTTGGGTGAGCAGTTCTTC.

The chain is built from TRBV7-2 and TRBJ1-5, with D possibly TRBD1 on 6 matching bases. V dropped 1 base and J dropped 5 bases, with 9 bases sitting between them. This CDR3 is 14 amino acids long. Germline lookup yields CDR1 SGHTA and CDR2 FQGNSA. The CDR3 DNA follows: TGTGCCAGCAGCTTAGACAGGGCAGATCAGCCCCAGCATTTT. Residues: CASSLDRADQPQHF.

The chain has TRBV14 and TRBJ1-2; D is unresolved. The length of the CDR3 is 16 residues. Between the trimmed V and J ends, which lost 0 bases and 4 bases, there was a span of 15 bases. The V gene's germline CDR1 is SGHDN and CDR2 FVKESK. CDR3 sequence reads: CASSQEDQELRYGYTF. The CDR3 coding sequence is TGTGCCAGCAGCCAAGAAGATCAGGAACTCCGCTATGGCTACACCTTC.

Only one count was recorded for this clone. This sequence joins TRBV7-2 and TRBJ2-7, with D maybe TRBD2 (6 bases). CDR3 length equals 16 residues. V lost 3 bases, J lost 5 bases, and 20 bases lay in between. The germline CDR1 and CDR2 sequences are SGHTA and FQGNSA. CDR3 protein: CASSFREGGILHEQYF. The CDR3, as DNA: TGTGCCAGCAGCTTCCGAGAAGGCGGGATCCTGCACGAGCAGTACTTC.

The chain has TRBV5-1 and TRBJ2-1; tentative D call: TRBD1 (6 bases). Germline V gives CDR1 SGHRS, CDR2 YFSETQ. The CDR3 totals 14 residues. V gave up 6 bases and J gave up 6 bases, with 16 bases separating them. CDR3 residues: CASNSGESTNEQFF. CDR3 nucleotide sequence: TGCGCCAGCAATTCAGGGGAATCGACCAATGAGCAGTTCTTC.